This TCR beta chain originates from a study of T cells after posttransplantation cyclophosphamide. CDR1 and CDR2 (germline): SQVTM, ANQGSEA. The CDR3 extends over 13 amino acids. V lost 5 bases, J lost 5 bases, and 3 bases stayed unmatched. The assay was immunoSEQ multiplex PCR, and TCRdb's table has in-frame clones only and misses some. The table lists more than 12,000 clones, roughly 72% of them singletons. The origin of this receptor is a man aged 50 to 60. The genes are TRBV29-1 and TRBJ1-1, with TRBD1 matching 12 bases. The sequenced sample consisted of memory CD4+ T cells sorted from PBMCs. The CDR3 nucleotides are TGCAGCGTTCCGGGACAGGGGGCTACTGAAGCTTTCTTT. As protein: CSVPGQGATEAFF.